This TCR beta chain was profiled in a study of blood T cell repertoires in COVID-19. About the research overall: The study drew acute and convalescent COVID-19 samples from the United States, Italy and Spain. The analysed material was cDNA or gDNA that came from T cells, B-cell-depleted T cells, or PBMCs.

It was during active infection that Seattle patients were enrolled and then longitudinally followed. Original data processing: Nucleated cell number was recorded as an estimate derived from reference gene primer amplification. Profiling relied on immunoSEQ multiplex PCR, and the TCRdb table lists in-frame clones only, not all of them. Clone size and V and J calls were adopted from that table, with D and trimming inferred from the DNA. The table has 350,000 or so clones, around 87% seen once. The V end was cut by 6 bases, the J end by 5 bases, with 10 bases between. CDR1 SNHLY and CDR2 FYNNEI come from the germline V gene. CDR3 length equals 12 residues.

The sequencing input was peripheral blood. The chain joins TRBV2 to TRBJ2-5; perhaps TRBD1 as D (5 bases). This clonotype was obtained from a woman younger than 45 with COVID-19, enrolled during active disease. Here the CDR3 reads CASRQAWETQYF. The CDR3 nucleotides are TGTGCCAGCAGACAGGCTTGGGAGACCCAGTACTTC.